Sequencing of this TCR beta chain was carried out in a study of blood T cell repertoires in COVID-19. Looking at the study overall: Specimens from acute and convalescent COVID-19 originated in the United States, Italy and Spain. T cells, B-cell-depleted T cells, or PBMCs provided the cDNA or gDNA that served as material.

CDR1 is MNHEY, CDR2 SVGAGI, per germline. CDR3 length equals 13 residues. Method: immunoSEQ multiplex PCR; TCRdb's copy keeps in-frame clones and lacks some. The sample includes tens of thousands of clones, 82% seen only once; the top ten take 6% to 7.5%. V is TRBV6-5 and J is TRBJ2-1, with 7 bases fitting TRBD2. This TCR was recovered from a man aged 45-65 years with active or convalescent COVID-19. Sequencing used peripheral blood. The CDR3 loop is CACGGGSYNEQFF. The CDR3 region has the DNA TGTGCGTGTGGCGGGGGCTCCTACAATGAGCAGTTCTTC.